These T cell receptor beta chains were read from a single sample in a study of cytomegalovirus exposure and HLA in healthy donors. Here immunoSEQ multiplex PCR was the method, and the copy in TCRdb shows in-frame clones only, minus some. The sample contains under 90,000 clones, about 90% of which appear only once. The sequencing input was PBMCs. Receptors originate from a young man in good health and CMV-seronegative. Both conserved end residues are part of each CDR3. The D gene is left open where the match is weak. Expanded clones get a size class; other rows say once, few or many, or leave the size out.

D gene | J gene | V gene | clone size | CDR3 DNA | CDR3 protein
TRBD2 | TRBJ2-5 | TRBV5-1 | NA | TGCGCCAGCAGCTTGCCCGGGACTAGCGCCCCAGAGACCCAGTACTTC | CASSLPGTSAPETQYF
NA | TRBJ1-1 | TRBV28 | NA | TGTGCCAGCAGGGAATTTGGGCTAGGGGCGGCGCGGGGCACTGAAGCTTTCTTT | CASREFGLGAARGTEAFF
NA | TRBJ1-1 | TRBV6-5 | NA | TGTGCCAGCAGTATTAAAATGAACACTGAAGCTTTCTTT | CASSIKMNTEAFF
TRBD1 | TRBJ1-6 | TRBV6-5 | once | TGTGCCAGACAACGGAAAAACAGGGGAAATTCACCCCTCCACTTT | CARQRKNRGNSPLHF
TRBD2 | TRBJ2-5 | TRBV5-1 | NA | TGCGCCAGCAGCCGGAGCGGGAGCGGTTGGGAGACCCAGTACTTC | CASSRSGSGWETQYF
TRBD1 | TRBJ2-1 | TRBV27 | NA | TGTGCCAGCAGCCGCAATATACAGGGGCTCGGCTCCTACAATGAGCAGTTCTTC | CASSRNIQGLGSYNEQFF
TRBD2 | TRBJ2-7 | TRBV29-1 | NA | TGCAGCGTTGGCGGGGGGCCAGGCTCCTACGAGCAGTACTTC | CSVGGGPGSYEQYF
NA | TRBJ1-4 | TRBV18 | NA | TGTGCCAGCTCACCACGGACAGATTATAATGAAAAACTGTTTTTT | CASSPRTDYNEKLFF
NA | TRBJ2-3 | TRBV5-1 | NA | TGCGCCAGCAAAGTGGGACTTACAGATACGCAGTATTTT | CASKVGLTDTQYF
TRBD1 | TRBJ2-5 | TRBV28 | NA | TGTGCCAGCAGTACAAGGACAGGGGATTTACAAGAGACCCAGTACTTC | CASSTRTGDLQETQYF
NA | TRBJ1-6 | TRBV4-3 | NA | TGCGCCAGCAGCCAAGACCCTCAGGGTTCACCCCTCCACTTT | CASSQDPQGSPLHF
NA | TRBJ1-3 | TRBV7-2 | NA | TGTGCCAGCAGCTTGACAGAGTTCTCTGGAAACACCATATATTTT | CASSLTEFSGNTIYF
NA | TRBJ2-2 | TRBV27 | NA | TGTGCCAGCAGTTTATCAGCCCCCCCCGTGACCGGGGAGCTGTTTTTT | CASSLSAPPVTGELFF
NA | TRBJ2-5 | TRBV18 | NA | TGTGCCAGCTCACCACCGTTAGTCGGGGAGACCCAGTACTTC | CASSPPLVGETQYF
NA | TRBJ2-3 | TRBV7-3 | NA | TGTGCCAGCAGCTTCGGGAGCCCAGGGTTGGATACGCAGTATTTT | CASSFGSPGLDTQYF
NA | TRBJ1-4 | TRBV4-1 | NA | TGCGCCAGCAGCCAAGCTAGGGCGGGCTTCCCAACTAATGAAAAACTGTTTTTT | CASSQARAGFPTNEKLFF
TRBD1 | TRBJ1-2 | TRBV5-1 | NA | TGCGCCAGCAGCTTGGCCGGGACAGGGGGCGGCTACACCTTC | CASSLAGTGGGYTF
TRBD2 | TRBJ2-1 | TRBV28 | NA | TGTGCCAGCACGGACGGGAGGGCCGGTGACAATGAGCAGTTCTTC | CASTDGRAGDNEQFF
TRBD1 | TRBJ2-5 | TRBV5-4 | NA | TGTGCCAGCAGCCCCCAGGGCCGGACAGGTCACGAGTCGGCAGAGACCCAGTACTTC | CASSPQGRTGHESAETQYF
TRBD1 | TRBJ1-2 | TRBV6-6 | few | TGTGCCAGCACCCGGGACAGGGGCTATGGCTACACCTTC | CASTRDRGYGYTF
TRBD1 | TRBJ1-4 | TRBV11-1 | few | TGTGCCAGCAGCTTCGGACAGGGGGCAGCTAATGAAAAACTGTTTTTT | CASSFGQGAANEKLFF
NA | TRBJ1-1 | TRBV4-3 | NA | TGCGCCAGCAGCCAAGGGGGGCTTGAAGCTTTCTTT | CASSQGGLEAFF
NA | TRBJ1-3 | TRBV5-1 | NA | TGCGCCAGCAGCTTGGCCTTAGGGGCTGGGAACACCATATATTTT | CASSLALGAGNTIYF
TRBD1 | TRBJ1-6 | TRBV7-9 | NA | TGTTCCAGCGCCCGGACAGGGAGGGATTCACCCCTCCACTTT | CSSARTGRDSPLHF
TRBD2 | TRBJ2-1 | TRBV5-1 | NA | TGCGCCAGCAGCCAGGGACTAGCGGGCTACAATGAGCAGTTCTTC | CASSQGLAGYNEQFF
TRBD2 | TRBJ2-1 | TRBV4-3 | NA | TGCGCCAGCAGCCAAGTCGCAGGACTAGCTCGAAATGAGCAGTTCTTC | CASSQVAGLARNEQFF
NA | TRBJ2-1 | TRBV6-4 | NA | TGTGCCAGCAGTCCCGTCTACAATGAGCAGTTCTTC | CASSPVYNEQFF
TRBD1 | TRBJ2-5 | TRBV10-3 | NA | TGTGCCCCCCAAAGCTCCGACAGGGGGCAAAGAGGAGAGACCCAGTACTTC | CAPQSSDRGQRGETQYF
TRBD2 | TRBJ2-2 | TRBV9 | NA | TGTGCCAGCAGCCCAAGACTAGCGGGGAACACCGGGGAGCTGTTTTTT | CASSPRLAGNTGELFF
TRBD1 | TRBJ1-1 | TRBV5-8 | NA | TGTGCCAGCAGCTTGGACAGGGGTCACACTGAAGCTTTCTTT | CASSLDRGHTEAFF
TRBD1 | TRBJ1-2 | TRBV7-9 | NA | TGTGCCAGCACCGAACCAGGGGGCGTCTATGGCTACACCTTC | CASTEPGGVYGYTF
TRBD2 | TRBJ2-2 | TRBV18 | NA | TGTGCCAGCTCACCCCGGCGGGAGCTGAACACCGGGGAGCTGTTTTTT | CASSPRRELNTGELFF
TRBD1 | TRBJ1-3 | TRBV10-3 | NA | TGTGCCATCAGATCACAACAGGGGGCGCGTGGAAACACCATATATTTT | CAIRSQQGARGNTIYF
NA | TRBJ2-3 | TRBV5-1 | NA | TGCGCCAGCAGCCGAGACAGGTCCACAGATACGCAGTATTTT | CASSRDRSTDTQYF
NA | TRBJ2-7 | TRBV19 | NA | TGTGCCAGTAGGTCACCAGGGGCGGGAGAGGACGAGCAGTACTTC | CASRSPGAGEDEQYF
TRBD1 | TRBJ2-5 | TRBV2 | once | TGTGCCAGCAGTGTTTCCAGAACCTCGAACAGGGGCAATCAAGAGACCCAGTACTTC | CASSVSRTSNRGNQETQYF
TRBD2 | TRBJ2-7 | TRBV7-3 | NA | TGTGCCAGCAGCCCACGGTCAGCTAGCGGGAGGGACGAGCAGTACTTC | CASSPRSASGRDEQYF
NA | TRBJ2-7 | TRBV13 | NA | TGTGCCAGCAGCCCCACGGGGTACGAGCAGTACTTC | CASSPTGYEQYF
TRBD2 | TRBJ2-7 | TRBV27 | NA | TGTGCCAGCAGAAAACGACTAGCGGGGGCCTACGAGCAGTACTTC | CASRKRLAGAYEQYF
NA | TRBJ2-1 | TRBV29-1 | NA | TGCAGCGTTGTAACAGGCGGACGCGGCAATGAGCAGTTCTTC | CSVVTGGRGNEQFF
NA | TRBJ1-3 | TRBV4-2 | once | TGTGCCAGCAGCCAAGATATGAGGGGGATTGGAAACACCATATATTTT | CASSQDMRGIGNTIYF
TRBD1 | TRBJ1-1 | TRBV5-1 | NA | TGCGCCAGCAGCTTGGAGGGGGCCAGGTCGAACACTGAAGCTTTCTTT | CASSLEGARSNTEAFF
NA | TRBJ2-5 | TRBV5-6 | NA | TGTGCCAGCAGCCCGGGTGTCCGGGAGACCCAGTACTTC | CASSPGVRETQYF
TRBD2 | TRBJ2-3 | TRBV19 | once | TGTGCCAGTAGTATAGGGGGAGGGAGCACAGATACGCAGTATTTT | CASSIGGGSTDTQYF
NA | TRBJ2-7 | TRBV10-2 | once | TGCGCCAGCAGTGCTAGCGAGAAGAGCAGGAACTACGAGCAGTACTTC | CASSASEKSRNYEQYF
NA | TRBJ1-4 | TRBV30 | NA | TGTGCCTGGAGTGCCACCGTTAGTGAAAAACTGTTTTTT | CAWSATVSEKLFF
NA | TRBJ2-3 | TRBV27 | NA | TGTGCCAGCAGTTTGTCCGGGTATAGCACAGATACGCAGTATTTT | CASSLSGYSTDTQYF
TRBD2 | TRBJ2-5 | TRBV5-1 | once | TGCGCCAGCAGCCCGGGAGGGAGGGCCTGGGGAGAGACCCAGTACTTC | CASSPGGRAWGETQYF
NA | TRBJ2-7 | TRBV28 | NA | TGTGCCAGCAGGCCACACAGGATCTACGAGCAGTACTTC | CASRPHRIYEQYF
TRBD1 | TRBJ1-1 | TRBV5-6 | NA | TGTGCCAGCAGACCGACTCGGAGGGGGCAGGGGTACATGAACACTGAAGCTTTCTTT | CASRPTRRGQGYMNTEAFF
NA | TRBJ2-1 | TRBV14 | NA | TGTGCCAGCAGCCCTCTAGGACTCGTAAACAATGAGCAGTTCTTC | CASSPLGLVNNEQFF
TRBD2 | TRBJ2-1 | TRBV11-1 | NA | TGTGCCAGCAGCTCGCCAAGCGGGAGGGCCTACAATGAGCAGTTCTTC | CASSSPSGRAYNEQFF
NA | TRBJ1-5 | TRBV7-9 | NA | TGTGCCAGCAGCTTAGACGGTCATCAGCCCCAGCATTTT | CASSLDGHQPQHF
TRBD1 | TRBJ2-2 | TRBV7-9 | NA | TGTGCCAGCAGCCACACGACAGGGGCCACCGGGGAGCTGTTTTTT | CASSHTTGATGELFF
TRBD1 | TRBJ1-1 | TRBV28 | NA | TGTGCCAGCAGTTTATGGGGGGGACAGGGGAACACTGAAGCTTTCTTT | CASSLWGGQGNTEAFF
TRBD1 | TRBJ1-2 | TRBV19 | NA | TGTGCCAGTAGTTTACAGGGGGGGAACTATGGCTACACCTTC | CASSLQGGNYGYTF
TRBD2 | TRBJ2-7 | TRBV4-3 | NA | TGCGCCAGCAGCCAAGCGGGACTAGCGGGAGCAACCTACGAGCAGTACTTC | CASSQAGLAGATYEQYF
TRBD2 | TRBJ2-7 | TRBV9 | once | TGTGCCAGCAGCGTGCGGCTAGCGGGAGGTGCCTACGAGCAGTACTTC | CASSVRLAGGAYEQYF